These 21 T cell receptor beta chains came from one sample sequenced in a study of type 1 and type 2 diabetes patients. The PCR template was genomic DNA. The TCR beta CDR3 region was amplified using 30 forward and 13 reverse primers. Using its own MiXCR run on the multiplex PCR reads, TCRdb lists one record per CDR3 protein. The sample shows a few hundred thousand distinct CDR3 sequences, roughly 50% of them seen only once. Sequenced: peripheral blood mononuclear cells (PBMCs). These receptors all stem from a young man with type 2 diabetes.

This clonotype occurred many times. The V and J genes are TRBV10-2 and TRBJ2-7; 8 bases are shared with TRBD1. V was clipped by 6 bases and J by 3 bases; unmatched bases: 4. This CDR3 region has 13 residues. CDR1 and CDR2 from the germline V gene are WSHSY and SAAADI. The CDR3 region is CASRRDRFYEQYF. The CDR3, as DNA: TGCGCCAGCAGACGGGACAGGTTCTACGAGCAGTACTTC.

This clonotype has only a few counts. V is TRBV30 and J is TRBJ2-1; no definite D call. V lost 0 bases and J 0 bases, leaving 15 bases between the germline ends. Germline lookup yields CDR1 GTSNPN and CDR2 SVGIG (reference sequence). The CDR3 length is 17 residues. The CDR3 DNA reads TGTGCCTGGAGTGTACTTCCACGCGGCAGCTCCTACAATGAGCAGTTCTTC. It translates to CAWSVLPRGSSYNEQFF.

Only a few counts were recorded for this clonotype. A read error may account for a junction end that differs from germline. This CDR3 is CASSLEADTQYF. Written as DNA, the CDR3 is TGTGCCAGCAGCTTAGAGGCAGATACGCAGTATTTT. This chain links TRBV12-3 or TRBV12-4 with TRBJ2-3; D call uncertain. This CDR3 spans 12 amino acids.

This clonotype occurred a few times. The genes are TRBV20-1 and TRBJ2-5; 11 bases fit TRBD1. Germline CDR1 and CDR2: DFQATT and SNEGSKA (reference sequence). The CDR3 loop spans 12 amino acids. Trimming cost V 7 bases and J 5 bases; bases outside gene matches: 3. CDR3: CSVRDRGETQYF. The DNA for the CDR3 is TGCAGTGTCAGGGACAGGGGGGAGACCCAGTACTTC.

This clonotype has just a few counts. J is TRBJ1-3 and V is TRBV7-8, with 7 positions matching TRBD1. V was clipped by 4 bases and J by 3 bases; unmatched bases: 3. The CDR3 covers 14 residues. Germline V gives CDR1 SGHVS, CDR2 FQNEAQ. CDR3: CASSSTGYGNTIYF. DNA for the CDR3: TGTGCCAGCAGCTCGACAGGGTATGGAAACACCATATATTTT.

This clonotype was counted a few times. The rearrangement uses TRBV10-3 and TRBJ2-3; the D call may be TRBD1 or TRBD2 (5 bases each). Germline CDR1 reads ENHRY; CDR2 reads SYGVKD. This CDR3 spans 13 amino acids. Trimming shortened V by 10 bases and J by 4 bases, and 15 bases separated the two germline ends. CDR3 DNA: TGTGCCACCCAACCGGGACCCCCAGATACGCAGTATTTT. Encoded protein: CATQPGPPDTQYF.

This clonotype was recorded a few times. The chain employs TRBV4-1 and TRBJ2-7; no firm D call. The CDR3 has 15 residues. Trimming took 0 bases from V and 2 from J, leaving 11 bases between them. CDR1 is MGHRA and CDR2 is YSYEKL in the germline V gene. The CDR3 reads CASSQEVGSTYEQYF. CDR3 sequence (DNA): TGCGCCAGCAGCCAAGAAGTGGGCAGCACCTACGAGCAGTACTTC.

With regard to this clonotype: A much larger clone is a single base away; this may be a read error. The V call is TRBV10-3, the J call TRBJ1-1; no clear D gene. Deletions cut 0 bases from V and 3 bases from J, with 8 bases between. Germline assignment: CDR1 ENHRY and CDR2 SYGVKD. The CDR3 has 14 residues. The CDR3 here is CAISESMRDTEAFF. The CDR3 DNA reads as TGTGCCATCAGTGAGTCGATGAGGGACACTGAAGCTTTCTTT.

The chain combines TRBV30 with TRBJ1-2; D not resolved. This CDR3 spans 13 amino acids. CDR1 is GTSNPN and CDR2 is SVGIG in the germline V gene (reference sequence). The V end lost 8 bases, the J end lost 7 bases, and 20 bases lay between the germline ends. The CDR3 DNA reads TGTGCCAGTAGCCCCGCGGGTGTCCCTGGCTACACCTTC. Translated, it gives CASSPAGVPGYTF.

This clonotype has more than one count but fewer than ten. The genes are TRBV6-6 and TRBJ2-1; unclear D gene. Germline V gene data show CDR1 as MNHNY and CDR2 as SVGAGI (reference sequence). CDR3 length equals 14 residues. Deletions cut 4 bases from V and 5 bases from J, with 12 bases between. CDR3: CASSFVMGHNEQFF. The CDR3 nucleotides are TGTGCCAGCAGTTTCGTAATGGGTCACAATGAGCAGTTCTTC.

Note on this clonotype: With a much larger clone just one base away, this may be a read error. The J gene is TRBJ2-7, the V gene TRBV10-3; D gene unclear. Germline V gene sequence: CDR1 ENHRY, CDR2 SYGVKD. The CDR3 covers 14 residues. The CDR3 DNA is TGTGCCATCAGTGAGTCGTTAGGACGCAATGAGCAGTCCTTC. Protein sequence: CAISESLGRNEQSF.

The rearrangement uses TRBV2 and TRBJ2-5, with TRBD2 identical over 7 bases. Germline trimming cut 7 bases from V and 1 base from J; bases unmatched to any gene: 6. Per the germline V gene, CDR1 is SNHLY and CDR2 is FYNNEI. This CDR3 region has 14 residues. The CDR3 loop is CASTRAGVQETQYF. CDR3 sequence (DNA): TGTGCCAGCACTAGGGCGGGGGTCCAAGAGACCCAGTACTTC. The full variable domain, with the rest looked up from reference TRBV2 and TRBJ2-5, is EPEVTQTPSHQVTQMGQEVILRCVPISNHLYFYWYRQILGQKVEFLVSFYNNEISEKSEIFDDQFSVERPDGSNFTLKIRSTKLEDSAMYFCASTRAGVQETQYFGPGTRLLVL.

This clonotype was picked up a small number of times. The V gene is TRBV20-1, the J gene TRBJ1-1; 9 bases agree with TRBD1. Germline-derived CDR1 and CDR2 are DFQATT and SNEGSKA (reference sequence). CDR3 length: 13 amino acids. V was pared by 1 base and J by 9 bases, with 6 bases of the junction left unmatched. The chain's CDR3 is CSARALQGAQAFF. CDR3 DNA: TGCAGTGCTAGAGCTTTACAGGGGGCGCAAGCTTTCTTT.

This rearrangement joins TRBV13 to TRBJ2-6, with TRBD2 matching 14 bases. CDR1 and CDR2 from the germline V gene are PRHDT and FYEKMQ (reference sequence). V trimming: 5 bases; J trimming: 2 bases; junction bases outside the gene matches: 8. The CDR3 is made up of 19 amino acids. The CDR3 protein is CASSQGLAGEPTGANVLTF. CDR3 coding DNA: TGTGCCAGCAGCCAGGGACTAGCGGGGGAACCGACTGGGGCCAACGTCCTGACTTTC.

This chain uses TRBV7-8 with TRBJ1-4; D is unresolved. V lost 2 bases and J 7 bases, leaving 11 bases between the germline ends. Germline V gene sequence: CDR1 SGHVS, CDR2 FQNEAQ. The CDR3 length is 14 residues. CDR3 nucleotide sequence: TGTGCCAGCAGCTTATTCGGGGAGGGTGAAAAACTGTTTTTT. Protein: CASSLFGEGEKLFF. Supplemented by reference TRBV7-8 and TRBJ1-4, the full variable domain reads GAGVSQSPRYKVAKRGQDVALRCDPISGHVSLFWYQQALGQGPEFLTYFQNEAQLDKSGLPSDRFFAERPEGSVSTLKIQRTQQEDSAVYLCASSLFGEGEKLFFGSGTQLSVL.

As for this clonotype: The junction differs from germline at one of its ends, possibly a read error. The chain uses TRBV29-1 and TRBJ2-3; the match to TRBD1 covers 8 bases. The CDR3 consists of 14 residues. The germline V gene has CDR1 SQVTM and CDR2 ANQGSEA. CDR3 region: CSVEQGAITYTQYF. The CDR3 DNA is TGCAGCGTTGAGCAGGGGGCGATTACATATACGCAGTATTTC.

This clonotype was seen more than once but under ten times. This sequence joins TRBV19 and TRBJ1-1; D not certain. Trimming took 4 bases from V and 0 from J, leaving 12 bases between them. The CDR3 spans 15 residues. Germline V gene sequence: CDR1 LNHDA, CDR2 SQIVND (reference sequence). CDR3 DNA sequence: TGTGCCAGTAGTAGCCCCCAGGTCCTGAACACTGAAGCTTTCTTT. Protein: CASSSPQVLNTEAFF.

The chain uses TRBV14 and TRBJ2-7; D call uncertain. The CDR3 sequence is 15 residues long. Trimming pared 1 base from V and 0 bases from J, leaving 10 bases between. Germline CDR1 is SGHDN and CDR2 is FVKESK. The CDR3 DNA follows: TGTGCCAGCAGCCAAGGGTTGTACCACTCCTACGAGCAGTACTTC. This encodes CASSQGLYHSYEQYF.

The J gene is TRBJ2-7, the V gene TRBV14, with D tentatively TRBD2 (6 bases). V gave up 2 bases and J gave up 6 bases, with 17 bases separating them. The CDR3 contains 15 residues. Germline CDR1 reads SGHDN; CDR2 reads FVKESK. CDR3 loop: CASSQYLSGGGEQYF. The CDR3 DNA is TGTGCCAGCAGCCAATACCTCTCCGGGGGTGGCGAGCAGTACTTC.

The chain joins TRBV2 to TRBJ2-5; a weak D match, TRBD2 (7 bases). The ends were cut back, 4 bases at V and 6 bases at J, with 21 bases in the middle. CDR3 length: 16 amino acids. CDR1 and CDR2 from the germline V gene are SNHLY and FYNNEI. The CDR3 sequence is CASSAQTWGGGQTQYF. The CDR3 DNA reads TGTGCCAGCAGTGCACAAACCTGGGGGGGCGGGCAGACCCAGTACTTC.

The sample holds a few counts of this clonotype. V usage is TRBV6-2 or TRBV6-3 and J usage is TRBJ2-3, with a weak D call TRBD2 (5 bases). Germline CDR1 reads MNHEY; CDR2 reads SVGEGT. Trimming pared 8 bases from V and 7 bases from J, leaving 10 bases between. The CDR3 length is 11 residues. This CDR3 is CASRGWNTQYF. The CDR3 nucleotides read TGTGCCAGCCGGGGATGGAATACGCAGTATTTT.